This T cell receptor (beta chain) came from a study of CD8+ T cells in alopecia areata (dated by TCRdb to 2016 to 2018). About the investigation overall: The treated patients took part in an open-label pilot trial in which moderate-to-severe alopecia areata was treated with oral tofacitinib at 5 to 10 mg twice daily. Patients stayed on tofacitinib for 6 to 18 months and then had 6 months of follow-up off drug so that delayed response and recurrence could be assessed. For the treated patients, the SALT score, which quantifies what percentage of scalp surface area is affected, served as the measure of disease severity. High-throughput TCRbeta sequencing was used to examine T cell clonal expansion in alopecia areata in both the C3H/HeJ mouse model and human patients. In humans, TCRbeta sequencing was performed on scalp tissue and on sorted CD4+ and CD8+ peripheral blood T cells from healthy controls and from patients with patchy or totalis/universalis alopecia areata. Biopsies were taken from tofacitinib-treated patients at baseline and again at 4 and 24 weeks into treatment, and several of those patients also had a later scalp biopsy. Clonality in the scalp was compared among normal scalp (n=4), patchy alopecia areata scalp (n=8), and alopecia totalis/universalis scalp (n=8). RNA came from the PAXgene miRNA kit for fixed scalp, the miRNeasy kit for PBMCs, and the RNeasy kit for mouse skin. TCRbeta CDR3 regions were amplified by immunoSEQ multiplex PCR with 35 Vbeta forward and 13 Jbeta reverse primers.

The CDR3 runs 14 residues from the cysteine to the phenylalanine. Only CDR3 DNA is held: 42 bases, read in frame from base 1. The CDR1 and CDR2 encoded by the germline V gene (reference sequence) are MNHNY and SVGAGI. V sheds 6 bases and J sheds 5 bases, leaving 13 bases between their ends. The label giving this sample's treatment or condition can be read as: oral pan-JAK inhibitor, 5-10 mg twice daily. Peripheral blood and lesional scalp punch biopsies were obtained from patients with alopecia areata. PBMCs were isolated by density centrifugation and stained for CD3, CD4 and CD8, after which CD4+ and CD8+ T cells were sorted on a FACSAria. To prepare the library, the immunoSEQ multiplex PCR assay was applied. RNA was extracted from all samples and reverse transcribed into cDNA, which served as template for TCR sequencing. SuperScript III was used for first-strand cDNA synthesis, primed with a 2:1 mix of oligo-dT and random hexamers. A synthetic immune receptor repertoire was used to assess amplification bias, and residual bias was removed computationally. Concerning the study's data processing: Raw reads were preprocessed to remove errors, and CDR3 was defined according to IMGT conventions as the region from the conserved cysteine to phenylalanine. Clonality was computed by normalizing Shannon entropy by log2 of the number of productive unique TCRs and subtracting the result from 1. Whether scalp clones were CD4 or CD8 was inferred by matching scalp TCRbeta sequences against CD4 and CD8 repertoires sorted from blood. In TCRdb, the immuneACCESS table is reduced to in-frame sequences with V and J assigned. These tables do not hold every clone; where another copy was compared, an unresolved V gene accounts for under half, and the others remain unexplained. V, J and clone size derive from that table, while D and trimming were established from the DNA sequence. Here the sample has about 180,000 clones; about 47% occur a single time. The ten largest clones represent roughly a tenth of the sample.

Points the paper makes about the study in general: Unlike mouse skin, which is dominated by gammadelta T cells, normal human skin has resident alphabeta T cells that are also sequenced, and this complicates analysis of the scalp TCR repertoire. Compared with normal scalp, lesional scalp had higher clonality and more expanded CD8+ clones, particularly in alopecia totalis/universalis, a pattern that suggests antigenic drive. Shared TCR sequences between patients were less evident than in mice, which may be partly attributable to HLA diversity in the patient population. During tofacitinib treatment, many expanded lesional clones remained in scalp and blood, and this persistence may partly explain relapse after treatment is stopped. Because the treated cohort was small and had just a single nonresponder, larger studies are needed to establish links between baseline CD8+ expansion and response. Tofacitinib significantly lowered scalp clonality and the number of expanded CD8+ clones among the top 100 scalp clones.

This clone was found once. The antigen it binds to is not known. It has no much larger one-base neighbor in the sample; base qualities were not kept. This clonotype was obtained from a human donor with alopecia areata. The V gene is TRBV6-6 and the J gene is TRBJ2-2, with no D gene named confidently. The sample in question was CD8+ T cells sorted from blood, obtained at approximately week 51, from a patient treated with tofacitinib. Here is the DNA: TGTGCCAGCAGCCTTGGGCCTAGAACCGGGGAGCTGTTTTTT. This codes for CASSLGPRTGELFF.